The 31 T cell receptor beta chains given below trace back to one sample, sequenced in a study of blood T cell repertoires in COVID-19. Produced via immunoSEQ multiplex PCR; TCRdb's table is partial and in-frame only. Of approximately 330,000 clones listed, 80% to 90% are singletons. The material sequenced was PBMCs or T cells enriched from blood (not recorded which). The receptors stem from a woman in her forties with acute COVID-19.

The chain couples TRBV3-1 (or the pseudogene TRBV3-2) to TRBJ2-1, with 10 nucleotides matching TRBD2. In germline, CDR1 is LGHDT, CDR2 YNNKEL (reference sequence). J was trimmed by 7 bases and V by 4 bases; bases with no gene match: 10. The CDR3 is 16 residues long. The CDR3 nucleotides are TGTGCCAGCAGCCCCCAAACGGGACTAGCGCAAAATGAGCAGTTCTTC. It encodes CASSPQTGLAQNEQFF.

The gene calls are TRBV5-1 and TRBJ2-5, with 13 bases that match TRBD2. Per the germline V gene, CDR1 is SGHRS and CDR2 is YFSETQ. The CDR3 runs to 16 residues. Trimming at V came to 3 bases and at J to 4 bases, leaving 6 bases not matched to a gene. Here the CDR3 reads CASSWTSGGLRETQYF. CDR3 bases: TGCGCCAGCAGCTGGACTAGCGGGGGTCTGAGAGAGACCCAGTACTTC.

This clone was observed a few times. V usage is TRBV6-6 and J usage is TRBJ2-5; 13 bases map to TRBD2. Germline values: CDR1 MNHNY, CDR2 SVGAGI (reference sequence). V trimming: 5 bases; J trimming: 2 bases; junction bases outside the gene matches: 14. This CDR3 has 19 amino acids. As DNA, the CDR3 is TGTGCCAGCAGTCCTCAGACTAGCGGGAGGCAAATGGGACAAGAGACCCAGTACTTC. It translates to CASSPQTSGRQMGQETQYF.

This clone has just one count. In DNA form, the CDR3 reads TGTGCCAGCAGTTACCGCCAGGGGAGACCAGTCTCCTACGAGCAGTACTTC. Its protein is CASSYRQGRPVSYEQYF. The chain carries TRBV6-2 or TRBV6-3 and TRBJ2-7; TRBD1 is a possible D gene (6 bases). CDR3 length equals 17 residues. V was shortened by 2 bases and J by 0 bases, with 17 bases between the two germline ends. In germline, CDR1 is MNHEY, CDR2 SVGEGT.

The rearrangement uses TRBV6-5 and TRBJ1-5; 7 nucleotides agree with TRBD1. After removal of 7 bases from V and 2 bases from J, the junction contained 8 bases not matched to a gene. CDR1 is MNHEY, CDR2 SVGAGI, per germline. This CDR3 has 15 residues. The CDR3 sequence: CASITIGTGNQPQHF. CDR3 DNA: TGTGCCAGCATCACTATTGGGACAGGCAATCAGCCCCAGCATTTT.

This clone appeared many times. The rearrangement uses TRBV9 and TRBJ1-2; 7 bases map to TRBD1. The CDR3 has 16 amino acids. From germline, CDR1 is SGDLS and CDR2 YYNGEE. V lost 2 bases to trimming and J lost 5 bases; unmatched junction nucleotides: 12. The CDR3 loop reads CASSVLPTGQVYGYTF. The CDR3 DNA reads TGTGCCAGCAGCGTCCTCCCGACAGGGCAGGTGTATGGCTACACCTTC.

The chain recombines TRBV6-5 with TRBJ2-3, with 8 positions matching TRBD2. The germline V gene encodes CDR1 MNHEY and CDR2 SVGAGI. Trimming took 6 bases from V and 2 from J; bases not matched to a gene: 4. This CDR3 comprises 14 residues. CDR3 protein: CASSPGLDTDTQYF. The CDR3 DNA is TGTGCCAGCAGCCCGGGACTAGACACAGATACGCAGTATTTT.

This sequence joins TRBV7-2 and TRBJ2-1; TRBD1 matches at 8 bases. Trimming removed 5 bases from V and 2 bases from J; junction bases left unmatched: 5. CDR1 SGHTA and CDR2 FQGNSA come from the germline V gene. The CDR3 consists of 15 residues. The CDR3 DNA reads TGTGCCAGCAGCAGTAGACAGGGGCCCTACAATGAGCAGTTCTTC. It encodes CASSSRQGPYNEQFF.

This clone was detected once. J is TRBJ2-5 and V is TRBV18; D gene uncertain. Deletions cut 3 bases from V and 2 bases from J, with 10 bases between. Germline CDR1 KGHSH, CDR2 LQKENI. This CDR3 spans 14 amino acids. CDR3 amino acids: CASSPPGSQETQYF. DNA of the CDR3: TGTGCCAGCTCACCGCCAGGCTCGCAAGAGACCCAGTACTTC.

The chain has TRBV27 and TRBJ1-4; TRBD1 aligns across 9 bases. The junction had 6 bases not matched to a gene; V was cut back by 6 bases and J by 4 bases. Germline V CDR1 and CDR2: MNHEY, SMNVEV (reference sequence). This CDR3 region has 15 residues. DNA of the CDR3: TGTGCCAGCAGCATTAACAGGGGGCTTAATGAAAAACTGTTTTTT. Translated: CASSINRGLNEKLFF.

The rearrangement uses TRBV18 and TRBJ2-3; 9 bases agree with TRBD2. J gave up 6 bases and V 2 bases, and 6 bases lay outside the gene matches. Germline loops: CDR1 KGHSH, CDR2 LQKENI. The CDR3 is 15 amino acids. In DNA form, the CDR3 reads TGTGCCAGCTCACCAGGCGGGAGGGCCGTTGATACGCAGTATTTT. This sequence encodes CASSPGGRAVDTQYF. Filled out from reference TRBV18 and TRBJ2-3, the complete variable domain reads NAGVMQNPRHLVRRRGQEARLRCSPMKGHSHVYWYRQLPEEGLKFMVYLQKENIIDESGMPKERFSAEFPKEGPSILRIQQVVRGDSAAYFCASSPGGRAVDTQYFGPGTRLTVL.

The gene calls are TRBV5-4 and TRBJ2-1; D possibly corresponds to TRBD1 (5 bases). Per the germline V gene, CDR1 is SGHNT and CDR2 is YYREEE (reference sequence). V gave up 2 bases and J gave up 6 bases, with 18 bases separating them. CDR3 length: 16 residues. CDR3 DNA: TGTGCCAGCAGCTTTTGGGGCTGGGGTTCGAGCAATGAGCAGTTCTTC. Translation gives CASSFWGWGSSNEQFF. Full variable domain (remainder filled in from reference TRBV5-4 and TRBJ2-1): ETGVTQSPTHLIKTRGQQVTLRCSSQSGHNTVSWYQQALGQGPQFIFQYYREEENGRGNFPPRFSGLQFPNYSSELNVNALELDDSALYLCASSFWGWGSSNEQFFGPGTRLTVL.

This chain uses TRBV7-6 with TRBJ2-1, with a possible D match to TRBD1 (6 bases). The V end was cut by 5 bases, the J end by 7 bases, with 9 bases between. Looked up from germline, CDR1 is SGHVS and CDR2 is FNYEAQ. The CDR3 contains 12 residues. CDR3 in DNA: TGTGCCAGCAGCAGGACAGATAATGAGCAGTTCTTC. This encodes CASSRTDNEQFF.

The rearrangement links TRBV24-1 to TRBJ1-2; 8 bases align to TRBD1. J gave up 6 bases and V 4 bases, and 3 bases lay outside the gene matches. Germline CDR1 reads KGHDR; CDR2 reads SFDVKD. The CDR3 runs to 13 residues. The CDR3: CATSEATGDGYTF. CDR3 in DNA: TGTGCCACCAGTGAGGCGACAGGGGATGGCTACACCTTC.

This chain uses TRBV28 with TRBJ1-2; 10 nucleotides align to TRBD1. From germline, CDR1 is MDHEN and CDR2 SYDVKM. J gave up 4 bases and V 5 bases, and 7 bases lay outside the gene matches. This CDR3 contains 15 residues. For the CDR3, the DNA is TGTGCCAGCAGTCCAGGGACAGGGGCCCCCTATGGCTACACCTTC. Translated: CASSPGTGAPYGYTF.

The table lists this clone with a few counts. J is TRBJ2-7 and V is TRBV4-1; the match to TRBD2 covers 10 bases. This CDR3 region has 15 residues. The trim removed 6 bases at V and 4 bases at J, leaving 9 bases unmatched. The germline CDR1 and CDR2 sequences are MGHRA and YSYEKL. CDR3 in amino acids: CASSHHASGSYEQYF. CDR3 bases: TGCGCCAGCAGTCACCACGCTAGCGGGAGTTACGAGCAGTACTTC.

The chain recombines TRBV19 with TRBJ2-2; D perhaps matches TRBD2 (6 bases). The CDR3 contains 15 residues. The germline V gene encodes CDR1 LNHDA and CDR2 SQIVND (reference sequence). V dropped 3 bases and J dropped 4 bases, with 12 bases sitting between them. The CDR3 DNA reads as TGTGCCAGTAGTATCGAGGACGGGGGCACCGGGGAGCTGTTTTTT. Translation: CASSIEDGGTGELFF. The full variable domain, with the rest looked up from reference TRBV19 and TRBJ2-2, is DGGITQSPKYLFRKEGQNVTLSCEQNLNHDAMYWYRQDPGQGLRLIYYSQIVNDFQKGDIAEGYSVSREKKESFPLTVTSAQKNPTAFYLCASSIEDGGTGELFFGEGSRLTVL.

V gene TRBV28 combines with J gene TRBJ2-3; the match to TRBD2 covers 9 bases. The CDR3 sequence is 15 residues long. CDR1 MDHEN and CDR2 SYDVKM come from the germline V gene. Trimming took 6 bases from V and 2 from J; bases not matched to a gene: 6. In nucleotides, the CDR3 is TGTGCCAGCAGACCGACTAGCGGTCTCACAGATACGCAGTATTTT. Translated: CASRPTSGLTDTQYF.

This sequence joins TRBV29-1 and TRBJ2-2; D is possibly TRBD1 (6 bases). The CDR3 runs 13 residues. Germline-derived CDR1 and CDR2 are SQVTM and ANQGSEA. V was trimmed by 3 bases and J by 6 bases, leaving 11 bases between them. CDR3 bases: TGCAGCGTTGACAGGGGACCTCCCGGGGAGCTGTTTTTT. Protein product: CSVDRGPPGELFF.

CDR3 sequence (DNA): TGTGCCACACGACCGGGACAGGACACAGATACGCAGTATTTT. This codes for CATRPGQDTDTQYF. The rearrangement links TRBV7-2 to TRBJ2-3, with TRBD1 identical over 8 bases. Trimming cost V 10 bases and J 2 bases; bases outside gene matches: 8. The germline V gene encodes CDR1 SGHTA and CDR2 FQGNSA. The CDR3 has 14 residues.

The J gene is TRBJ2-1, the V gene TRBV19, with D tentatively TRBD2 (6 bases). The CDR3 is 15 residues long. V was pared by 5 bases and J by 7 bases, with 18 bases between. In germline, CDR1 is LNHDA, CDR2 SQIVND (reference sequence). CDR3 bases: TGTGCCAGTAGTCGACCGGGAGTGCCGCCTAATGAGCAGTTCTTC. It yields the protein CASSRPGVPPNEQFF.

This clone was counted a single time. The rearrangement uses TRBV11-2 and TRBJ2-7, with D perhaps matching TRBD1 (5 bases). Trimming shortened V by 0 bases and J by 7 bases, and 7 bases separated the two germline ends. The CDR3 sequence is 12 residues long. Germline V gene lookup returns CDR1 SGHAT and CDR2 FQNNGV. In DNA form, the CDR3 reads TGTGCCAGCAGCTTAGATCGGACAGAGCAGTACTTC. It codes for CASSLDRTEQYF.

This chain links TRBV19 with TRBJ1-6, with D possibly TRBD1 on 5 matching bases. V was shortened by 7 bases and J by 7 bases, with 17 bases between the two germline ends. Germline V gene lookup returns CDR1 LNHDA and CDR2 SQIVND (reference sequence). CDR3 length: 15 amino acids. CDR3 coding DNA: TGTGCCAGTACCCTAAAGGGGCAGGGCAATTCACCCCTCCACTTT. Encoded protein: CASTLKGQGNSPLHF.

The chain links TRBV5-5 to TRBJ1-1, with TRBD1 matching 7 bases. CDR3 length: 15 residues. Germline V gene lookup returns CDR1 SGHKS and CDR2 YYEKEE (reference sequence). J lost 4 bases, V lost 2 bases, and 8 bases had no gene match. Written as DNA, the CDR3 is TGTGCCAGCAGCTTAACAGGGGCTACGGGCACTGAAGCTTTCTTT. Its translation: CASSLTGATGTEAFF.

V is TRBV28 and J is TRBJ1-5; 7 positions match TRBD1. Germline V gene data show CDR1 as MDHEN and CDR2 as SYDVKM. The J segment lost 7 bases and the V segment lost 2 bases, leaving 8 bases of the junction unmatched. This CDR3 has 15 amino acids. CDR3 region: CASSLNRGIGQPQHF. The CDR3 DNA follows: TGTGCCAGCAGTTTAAACAGGGGAATAGGGCAGCCCCAGCATTTT. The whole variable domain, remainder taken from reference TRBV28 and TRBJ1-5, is DVKVTQSSRYLVKRTGEKVFLECVQDMDHENMFWYRQDPGLGLRLIYFSYDVKMKEKGDIPEGYSVSREKKERFSLILESASTNQTSMYLCASSLNRGIGQPQHFGDGTRLSIL.

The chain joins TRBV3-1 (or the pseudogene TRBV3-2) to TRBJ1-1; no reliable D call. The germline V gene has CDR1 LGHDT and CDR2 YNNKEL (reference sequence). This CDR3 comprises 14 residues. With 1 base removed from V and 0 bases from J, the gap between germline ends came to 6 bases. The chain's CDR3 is CASSQAQLNTEAFF. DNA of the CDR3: TGTGCCAGCAGCCAAGCACAGCTGAACACTGAAGCTTTCTTT.

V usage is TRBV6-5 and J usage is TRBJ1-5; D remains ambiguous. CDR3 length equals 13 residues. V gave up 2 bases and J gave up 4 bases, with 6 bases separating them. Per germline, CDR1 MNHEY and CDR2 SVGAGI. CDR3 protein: CASSYVGNQPQHF. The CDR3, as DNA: TGTGCCAGCAGTTACGTCGGGAATCAGCCCCAGCATTTT.

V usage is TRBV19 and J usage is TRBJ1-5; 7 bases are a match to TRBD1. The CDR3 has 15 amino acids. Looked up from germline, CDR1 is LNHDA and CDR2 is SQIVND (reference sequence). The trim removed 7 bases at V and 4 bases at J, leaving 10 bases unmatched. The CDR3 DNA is TGTGCCAGTATCTGGAAAGGGGGCTCGAATCAGCCCCAGCATTTT. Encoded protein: CASIWKGGSNQPQHF.

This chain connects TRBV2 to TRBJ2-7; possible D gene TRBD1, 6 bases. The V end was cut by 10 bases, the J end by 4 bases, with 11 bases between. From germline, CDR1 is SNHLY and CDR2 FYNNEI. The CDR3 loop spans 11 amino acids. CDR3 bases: TGTGCCACCTACACAGGGTACGAGCAGTACTTC. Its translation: CATYTGYEQYF.

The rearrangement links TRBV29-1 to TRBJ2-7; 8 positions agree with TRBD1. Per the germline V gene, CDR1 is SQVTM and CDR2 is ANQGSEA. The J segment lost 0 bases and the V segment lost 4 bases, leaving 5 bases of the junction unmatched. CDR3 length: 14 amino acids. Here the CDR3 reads CSVAQGGGSYEQYF. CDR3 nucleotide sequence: TGCAGCGTTGCACAGGGGGGTGGCTCCTACGAGCAGTACTTC.

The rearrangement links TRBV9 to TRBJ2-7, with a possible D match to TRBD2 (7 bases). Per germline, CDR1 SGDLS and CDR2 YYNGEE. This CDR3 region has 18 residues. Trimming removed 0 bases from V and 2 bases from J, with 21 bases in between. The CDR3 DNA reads TGTGCCAGCAGCGTAGATTCCGGGGGGCAGGGTCGAGCCTACGAGCAGTACTTC. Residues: CASSVDSGGQGRAYEQYF. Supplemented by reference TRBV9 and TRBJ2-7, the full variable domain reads DSGVTQTPKHLITATGQRVTLRCSPRSGDLSVYWYQQSLDQGLQFLIQYYNGEERAKGNILERFSAQQFPDLHSELNLSSLELGDSALYFCASSVDSGGQGRAYEQYFGPGTRLTVT.